Listed below are T cell receptor beta chains from one sample, sequenced in a study of vaccination effects on CD4 cells after COVID-19. Using immunoSEQ multiplex PCR, the repertoire was profiled, and TCRdb retains in-frame clones only, with some absent. The sample lists 65,000 to 90,000 clones, around 67% occurring once. Antigens for these TCRs are unknown. The input for sequencing was CD4+ T cells from PBMCs cultured without peptide, taken after COVID-19 vaccination. These receptor sequences come from a human donor who received a COVID-19 vaccine. Both conserved end residues are part of each CDR3. D genes are given only for firm matches. Not all rows give a size; the values are once, few, many and, for expanded clones, a class.

j_call: TRBJ1-4
clone_size: .
d_call: .
v_call: TRBV5-6
cdr3_nt: TGTGCCAGCAGCTTGGCCGTGGATGTAATTGCAACTAATGAAAAACTGTTTTTT
cdr3_aa: CASSLAVDVIATNEKLFF

j_call: TRBJ2-3
clone_size: .
d_call: TRBD2
v_call: TRBV2
cdr3_nt: TGTGCCAGCAGTAGTACCCCGGGACTAGCGGGGCGGGATACGCAGTATTTT
cdr3_aa: CASSSTPGLAGRDTQYF

j_call: TRBJ1-6
clone_size: .
d_call: .
v_call: TRBV4-2
cdr3_nt: TGTGCCAGCAGCCAAGAAACAGGGAGCTCCTATAATTCACCCCTCCACTTT
cdr3_aa: CASSQETGSSYNSPLHF

j_call: TRBJ1-5
clone_size: .
d_call: .
v_call: TRBV19
cdr3_nt: TGTGCCAGTAGTATCCTCGGCGTTGGCAATCAGCCCCAGCATTTT
cdr3_aa: CASSILGVGNQPQHF

j_call: TRBJ2-2
clone_size: .
d_call: .
v_call: TRBV6-2/TRBV6-3
cdr3_nt: TGTGCCAGCAGTACAAAGGGACAACTCACCGGGGAGCTGTTTTTT
cdr3_aa: CASSTKGQLTGELFF

j_call: TRBJ1-2
clone_size: .
d_call: .
v_call: TRBV5-4
cdr3_nt: TGTGCCAGCAGCTCCCAGGTCCCGGGGGATGGCTACACCTTC
cdr3_aa: CASSSQVPGDGYTF

j_call: TRBJ1-3
clone_size: .
d_call: TRBD1
v_call: TRBV19
cdr3_nt: TGTGCCAGTTCCTCGGGGGACAGCTCTGGAAACACCATATATTTT
cdr3_aa: CASSSGDSSGNTIYF

j_call: TRBJ1-1
clone_size: .
d_call: TRBD1
v_call: TRBV19
cdr3_nt: TGTGCCAGTAGTTCTGAGGGACAGTTGAACACTGAAGCTTTCTTT
cdr3_aa: CASSSEGQLNTEAFF

j_call: TRBJ1-3
clone_size: .
d_call: .
v_call: TRBV30
cdr3_nt: TGTGCCCTCACGTTACAACTCTCTGGAAACACCATATATTTT
cdr3_aa: CALTLQLSGNTIYF

j_call: TRBJ1-4
clone_size: few
d_call: TRBD1
v_call: TRBV10-1
cdr3_nt: TGCGCCAGCAGTGAGTCCCGTGGGACAGGGAACGAAAAACTGTTTTTT
cdr3_aa: CASSESRGTGNEKLFF

j_call: TRBJ2-3
clone_size: .
d_call: .
v_call: TRBV7-9
cdr3_nt: TGTGCCAGCAGCTTTAAGGGCGAAGTCCTTGCAGATACGCAGTATTTT
cdr3_aa: CASSFKGEVLADTQYF

j_call: TRBJ2-1
clone_size: .
d_call: TRBD2
v_call: TRBV29-1
cdr3_nt: TGCAGCGTGGCTAGCGGGGGGGCGTGGAATGAGCAGTTCTTC
cdr3_aa: CSVASGGAWNEQFF

j_call: TRBJ2-5
clone_size: .
d_call: .
v_call: TRBV5-1
cdr3_nt: TGCGCCAGCAGCTTGGGGGGGGTACTAGAGACCCAGTACTTC
cdr3_aa: CASSLGGVLETQYF

j_call: TRBJ1-1
clone_size: .
d_call: .
v_call: TRBV24-1
cdr3_nt: TGTGCCACCAGTGACGGGGGTGAAGCTTTCTTT
cdr3_aa: CATSDGGEAFF

j_call: TRBJ2-6
clone_size: .
d_call: .
v_call: TRBV7-2
cdr3_nt: TGTGCCAGCAGCTTTGGGGGAGGGGCCAACGTCCTGACTTTC
cdr3_aa: CASSFGGGANVLTF

j_call: TRBJ1-2
clone_size: .
d_call: TRBD1
v_call: TRBV24-1
cdr3_nt: TGTGCCACCAGTGATCGCCTGGACAGGGGAGGTGGCTACACCTTC
cdr3_aa: CATSDRLDRGGGYTF

j_call: TRBJ1-2
clone_size: .
d_call: TRBD1
v_call: TRBV6-2/TRBV6-3
cdr3_nt: TGTGCCAGCAGTTACGGACAGGGACCGACCTATGGCTACACCTTC
cdr3_aa: CASSYGQGPTYGYTF

j_call: TRBJ2-5
clone_size: .
d_call: TRBD2
v_call: TRBV18
cdr3_nt: TGTGCCAGCTCACCAGGGACTATGAAAGAGACCCAGTACTTC
cdr3_aa: CASSPGTMKETQYF

j_call: TRBJ2-1
clone_size: .
d_call: TRBD2
v_call: TRBV7-2
cdr3_nt: TGTGCCAGCAGCTTGACTAGCGGGGATCCAGAGCAGTTCTTC
cdr3_aa: CASSLTSGDPEQFF

j_call: TRBJ1-1
clone_size: few
d_call: .
v_call: TRBV19
cdr3_nt: TGTGCCAGTAGTATAGGTAAGATGAACACTGAAGCTTTCTTT
cdr3_aa: CASSIGKMNTEAFF

j_call: TRBJ2-1
clone_size: .
d_call: .
v_call: TRBV7-8
cdr3_nt: TGTGCCAGCAGCCCAGTCCTGGATGAGCAGTTCTTC
cdr3_aa: CASSPVLDEQFF

j_call: TRBJ1-5
clone_size: .
d_call: .
v_call: TRBV10-3
cdr3_nt: TGTGCCATCAGTGAGCGGCAGGACAATCAGCCCCAGCATTTT
cdr3_aa: CAISERQDNQPQHF

j_call: TRBJ2-2
clone_size: .
d_call: TRBD2
v_call: TRBV2
cdr3_nt: TGTGCCAGCAGTCGGACTAGCGCCATAAACACCGGGGAGCTGTTTTTT
cdr3_aa: CASSRTSAINTGELFF

j_call: TRBJ1-2
clone_size: .
d_call: .
v_call: TRBV6-2/TRBV6-3
cdr3_nt: TGTGCCAGCAGCTCCCCCGACAGGAACGAAGGGGGCTACACCTTC
cdr3_aa: CASSSPDRNEGGYTF

j_call: TRBJ1-4
clone_size: few
d_call: .
v_call: TRBV19
cdr3_nt: TGTGCCAGTTCGAACAGGGCGGAGGTTTGGGAAAAACTGTTTTTT
cdr3_aa: CASSNRAEVWEKLFF

j_call: TRBJ2-3
clone_size: .
d_call: .
v_call: TRBV18
cdr3_nt: TGTGCCAGCTCACCACGGGTGACAGACACAGATACGCAGTATTTT
cdr3_aa: CASSPRVTDTDTQYF

j_call: TRBJ1-1
clone_size: .
d_call: TRBD1
v_call: TRBV6-4
cdr3_nt: TGTGCCAGCAGTGCCGAGACAGGGGGAGGGAACACTGAAGCTTTCTTT
cdr3_aa: CASSAETGGGNTEAFF

j_call: TRBJ2-3
clone_size: .
d_call: TRBD2
v_call: TRBV28
cdr3_nt: TGTGCCAGCGCCCTAGCGGGCTCCCTATCGGTGCAGTATTTT
cdr3_aa: CASALAGSLSVQYF

j_call: TRBJ2-4
clone_size: .
d_call: .
v_call: TRBV11-1
cdr3_nt: TGTGCCAGCAGCCAACAGGAGTCCGCAAACATTCAGTACTTC
cdr3_aa: CASSQQESANIQYF

j_call: TRBJ2-5
clone_size: .
d_call: TRBD2
v_call: TRBV14
cdr3_nt: TGTGCCAGCAGCCAAATCTTTAGCGGGGGGATACAAGAGACCCAGTACTTC
cdr3_aa: CASSQIFSGGIQETQYF

j_call: TRBJ1-6
clone_size: few
d_call: .
v_call: TRBV3-1/TRBV3-2
cdr3_nt: TGTGCCAGCAGCCAAGGTGGAGTAGGTTCACCCCTCCACTTT
cdr3_aa: CASSQGGVGSPLHF

j_call: TRBJ2-2
clone_size: few
d_call: TRBD2
v_call: TRBV19
cdr3_nt: TGTGCCAGTTCGCTAGCGGGGATCACCGGGGAGCTGTTTTTT
cdr3_aa: CASSLAGITGELFF

j_call: TRBJ1-2
clone_size: .
d_call: .
v_call: TRBV29-1
cdr3_nt: TGCAGCGTTGTCCGGGGACAATACTATGGCTACACCTTC
cdr3_aa: CSVVRGQYYGYTF

j_call: TRBJ2-5
clone_size: once
d_call: TRBD2
v_call: TRBV6-2/TRBV6-3
cdr3_nt: TGTGCCAGCAGTCCCGGGGGGACTAACCAAGAGACCCAGTACTTC
cdr3_aa: CASSPGGTNQETQYF

j_call: TRBJ2-2
clone_size: .
d_call: TRBD1
v_call: TRBV14
cdr3_nt: TGTGCCAGCAGCCACGGACTATGGACAGGGGTGACCGGGGAGCTGTTTTTT
cdr3_aa: CASSHGLWTGVTGELFF

j_call: TRBJ2-4
clone_size: .
d_call: .
v_call: TRBV12-3/TRBV12-4
cdr3_nt: TGTGCCAGCAGTTTCTTGAGGGACATTCAGTACTTC
cdr3_aa: CASSFLRDIQYF

j_call: TRBJ2-3
clone_size: .
d_call: TRBD2
v_call: TRBV24-1
cdr3_nt: TGTGCCACCAGTGAAGGACTAGCGGGGGGGTCTACGCAGTATTTT
cdr3_aa: CATSEGLAGGSTQYF

j_call: TRBJ1-1
clone_size: .
d_call: .
v_call: TRBV2
cdr3_nt: TGTGCCAGCACGGGGCTCGGAAATCTTGAAGCTTTCTTT
cdr3_aa: CASTGLGNLEAFF

j_call: TRBJ2-6
clone_size: .
d_call: .
v_call: TRBV19
cdr3_nt: TGTGCCAGTAGGCCGGGACGGGGCTCTGGGGCCAACGTCCTGACTTTC
cdr3_aa: CASRPGRGSGANVLTF

j_call: TRBJ2-3
clone_size: .
d_call: .
v_call: TRBV5-1
cdr3_nt: TGCGCCAGCAGCTTGCAGGACGCAGATACGCAGTATTTT
cdr3_aa: CASSLQDADTQYF

j_call: TRBJ1-5
clone_size: .
d_call: TRBD1
v_call: TRBV9
cdr3_nt: TGTGCCAGCAGCGTAGCTCTGACAGGGGTATCGCAGCCCCAGCATTTT
cdr3_aa: CASSVALTGVSQPQHF

j_call: TRBJ2-5
clone_size: .
d_call: .
v_call: TRBV3-1/TRBV3-2
cdr3_nt: TGTGCCAGCAGCCCTCCGGGGCCGACCCAGTACTTC
cdr3_aa: CASSPPGPTQYF

j_call: TRBJ2-1
clone_size: .
d_call: .
v_call: TRBV19
cdr3_nt: TGTGCCAGTAGTACCCCCTATGGGGGTAGCTCCTACAATGAGCAGTTCTTC
cdr3_aa: CASSTPYGGSSYNEQFF

j_call: TRBJ2-5
clone_size: .
d_call: TRBD1
v_call: TRBV28
cdr3_nt: TGTGCCAGCAGTGGGACAGGGGGTTGGCGAGAGACCCAGTACTTC
cdr3_aa: CASSGTGGWRETQYF

j_call: TRBJ1-3
clone_size: .
d_call: .
v_call: TRBV30
cdr3_nt: TGTGCCTGGAGTCGGGAAATCACTGGAAACACCATATATTTT
cdr3_aa: CAWSREITGNTIYF

j_call: TRBJ2-5
clone_size: .
d_call: .
v_call: TRBV18
cdr3_nt: TGTGCCAGCTCACCACTGTCGGAAGAGACCCAGTACTTC
cdr3_aa: CASSPLSEETQYF

j_call: TRBJ1-5
clone_size: .
d_call: .
v_call: TRBV6-2/TRBV6-3
cdr3_nt: TGTGCCAGCAGTCCCGGGACCTTAAGCAATCAGCCCCAGCATTTT
cdr3_aa: CASSPGTLSNQPQHF

j_call: TRBJ1-1
clone_size: .
d_call: .
v_call: TRBV9
cdr3_nt: TGTGCCAGCAGCGTAGATGACAGAACTAACACTGAAGCTTTCTTT
cdr3_aa: CASSVDDRTNTEAFF

j_call: TRBJ1-1
clone_size: few
d_call: TRBD1
v_call: TRBV2
cdr3_nt: TGTGCCAGCAGAGGGACAGGGGGCGCAAACACTGAAGCTTTCTTT
cdr3_aa: CASRGTGGANTEAFF